This T cell receptor beta chain was observed in a study of cytomegalovirus exposure and HLA in healthy donors. A word on this clone: Its specificity is not known.

Findings of the study overall: The listing of some 170 TCR beta chains classed them as cytomegalovirus-associated. A later analysis linked a missense DCLRE1C variant to TCR beta V- and J-gene trimming. A later analysis linked about 17,000 TCR beta sequences to HLA alleles at 0.05 false discovery rate. Most subjects had HLA-A and HLA-B alleles reportedly predicted accurately by TCR beta sequences.

V dropped 8 bases and J dropped 9; count of bases not matched to a gene: 10. CDR1 MNHEY and CDR2 SVGAGI come from the germline V gene. The CDR3 is 15 residues long. This PCR relied on a set of 60 Vbeta primers and 13 Jbeta primers. Produced via immunoSEQ multiplex PCR; TCRdb's table is partial and in-frame only. The sample records some 120,000 clones, 79% being singletons. J is TRBJ1-6 and V is TRBV6-5, with 10 bases identical to TRBD1. The receptor comes from a man younger than 35 in good health and CMV-seronegative. The specimen sequenced was PBMCs. CDR3 region: CASSSGQGQGSPLHF. The DNA of the CDR3 is TGTGCCAGCTCGTCGGGACAGGGGCAGGGTTCACCCCTCCACTTT.